One T cell receptor (beta chain) is described in this entry. This sample was included in a study of blood T cell repertoires in COVID-19. At the level of the study: Collection of acute and convalescent COVID-19 samples took place in the United States, Italy and Spain. T cells, B-cell-depleted T cells, or PBMCs supplied cDNA or gDNA.

Germline V lookup: CDR1 LNHDA, CDR2 SQIVND (reference sequence). Trimming left V 6 bases short and J 2 bases short, with 12 bases between. The CDR3 extends over 14 amino acids. As handled by the study authors: Estimated nucleated cell counts came from reference gene primer amplification. Measured with immunoSEQ multiplex PCR; TCRdb has only the in-frame clones, and not every one. That table gives V, J and clone size, and the DNA gave D and trimming. The profile shows over 45,000 clones, 89% of them singletons. The chain couples TRBV19 to TRBJ2-3, with D maybe TRBD1 (6 bases). Material: peripheral blood. This TCR came from a woman aged 55-69 years with active COVID-19. The CDR3 sequence: CASRVAGATDTQYF. DNA for the CDR3: TGTGCCAGTAGGGTCGCAGGGGCCACAGATACGCAGTATTTT.